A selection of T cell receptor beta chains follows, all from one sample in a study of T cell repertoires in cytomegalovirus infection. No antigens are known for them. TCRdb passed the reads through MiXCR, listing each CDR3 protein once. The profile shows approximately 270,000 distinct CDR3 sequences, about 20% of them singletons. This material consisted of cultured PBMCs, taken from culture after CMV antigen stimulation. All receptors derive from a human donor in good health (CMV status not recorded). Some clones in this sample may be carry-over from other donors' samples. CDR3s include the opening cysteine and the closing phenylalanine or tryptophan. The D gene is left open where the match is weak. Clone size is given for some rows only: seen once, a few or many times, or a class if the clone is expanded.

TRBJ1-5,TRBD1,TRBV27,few,TGTGCCAGCAGTTTTCACAGGGGCCAGCCCCAGCATTTT,CASSFHRGQPQHF
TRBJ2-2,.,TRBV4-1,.,TGCGCCAGCAGCCAGCCGACCAAGGCCGGGGAGCTGTTTTTT,CASSQPTKAGELFF
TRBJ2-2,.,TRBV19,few,TGTGCCAGTAGTATAGCGGTGAACACCGGGGAGCTGTTTTTT,CASSIAVNTGELFF
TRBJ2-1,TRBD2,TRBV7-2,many,TGTGCCAGCAGCTTAGCGCCAGCGGGAGGCTCCTACAATGAGCAGTTCTTC,CASSLAPAGGSYNEQFF
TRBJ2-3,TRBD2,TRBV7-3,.,TGTGCCAGCGGACCGGGACTAGCGGCAGATACGCAGTATTTT,CASGPGLAADTQYF
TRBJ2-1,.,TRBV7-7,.,TGTGCCAGCAGTATTAGGGAGGTACCCTACAATGAGCAGTTCTTC,CASSIREVPYNEQFF
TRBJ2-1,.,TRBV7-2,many,TGTGCCAGCAGCTTACATCCATCCCCCTCCTACAATGAGCAGTTCTTC,CASSLHPSPSYNEQFF
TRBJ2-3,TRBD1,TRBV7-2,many,TGTGCCAGCACTATGGGACAGGGGTTCACAGATACGCAGTATTTT,CASTMGQGFTDTQYF
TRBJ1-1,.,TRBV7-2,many,TGTGCCAGCAGCCAGTACACGGGGGTTCAAACTGAAGCTTTCTTT,CASSQYTGVQTEAFF
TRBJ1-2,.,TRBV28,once,TGTGCCAGCAACAGGGACGGATTCTATGGCTACACCTTC,CASNRDGFYGYTF
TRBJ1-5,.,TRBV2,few,TGTGCCAGCAGTGAAGAACGAGGGAAGTTAAGCAATCAGCCCCAGCATTTT,CASSEERGKLSNQPQHF
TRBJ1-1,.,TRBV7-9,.,TGTGCCAGCAGCCCAAAGGGCACTGAAGCTTTCTTT,CASSPKGTEAFF
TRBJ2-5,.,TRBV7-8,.,TGTGCCAGCAGCTTACCACTCCAAGAGACCCAGTACTTC,CASSLPLQETQYF